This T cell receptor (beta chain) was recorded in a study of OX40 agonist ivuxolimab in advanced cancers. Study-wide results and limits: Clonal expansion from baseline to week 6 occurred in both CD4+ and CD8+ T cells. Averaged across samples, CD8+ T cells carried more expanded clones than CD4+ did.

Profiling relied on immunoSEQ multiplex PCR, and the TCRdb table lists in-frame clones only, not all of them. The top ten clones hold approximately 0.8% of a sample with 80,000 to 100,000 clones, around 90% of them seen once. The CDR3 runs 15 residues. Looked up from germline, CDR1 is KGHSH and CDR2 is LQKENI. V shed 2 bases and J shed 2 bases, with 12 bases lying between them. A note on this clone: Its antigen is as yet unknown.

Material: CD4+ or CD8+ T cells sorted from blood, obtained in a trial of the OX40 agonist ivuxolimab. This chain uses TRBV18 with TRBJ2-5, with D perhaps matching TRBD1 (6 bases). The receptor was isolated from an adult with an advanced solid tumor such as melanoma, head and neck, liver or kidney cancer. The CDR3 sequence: CASSPIQQGQETQYF. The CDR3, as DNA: TGTGCCAGCTCACCAATACAACAGGGACAAGAGACCCAGTACTTC. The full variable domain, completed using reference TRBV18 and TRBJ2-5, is NAGVMQNPRHLVRRRGQEARLRCSPMKGHSHVYWYRQLPEEGLKFMVYLQKENIIDESGMPKERFSAEFPKEGPSILRIQQVVRGDSAAYFCASSPIQQGQETQYFGPGTRLLVL.